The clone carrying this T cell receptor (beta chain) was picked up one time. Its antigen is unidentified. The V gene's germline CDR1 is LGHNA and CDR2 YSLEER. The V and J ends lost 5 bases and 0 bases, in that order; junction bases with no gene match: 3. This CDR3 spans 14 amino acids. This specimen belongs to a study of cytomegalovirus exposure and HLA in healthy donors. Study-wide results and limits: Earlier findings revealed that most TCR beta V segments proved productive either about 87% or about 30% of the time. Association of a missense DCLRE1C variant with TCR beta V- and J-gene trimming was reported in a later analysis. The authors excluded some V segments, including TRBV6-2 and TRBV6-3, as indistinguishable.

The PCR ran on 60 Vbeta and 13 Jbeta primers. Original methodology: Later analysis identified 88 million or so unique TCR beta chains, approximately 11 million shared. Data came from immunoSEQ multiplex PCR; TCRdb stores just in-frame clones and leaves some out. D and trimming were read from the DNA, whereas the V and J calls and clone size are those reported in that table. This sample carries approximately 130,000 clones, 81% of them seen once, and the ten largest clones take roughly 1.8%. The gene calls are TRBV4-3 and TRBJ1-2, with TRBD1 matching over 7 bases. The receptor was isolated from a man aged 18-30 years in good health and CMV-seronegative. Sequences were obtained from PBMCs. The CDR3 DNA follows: TGCGCCAGCAGCTCAGGGACAGCTAACTATGGCTACACCTTC. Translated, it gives CASSSGTANYGYTF.